This T cell receptor (beta chain) is from a study of T cells after yellow fever vaccination. As TCR cDNA was made by 5'RACE template switching, a universal primer site and UMIs were added. From the 5' RACE reads, TCRdb called clonotypes with MiXCR, one entry per CDR3 protein. The sample consists of 110,000 or so distinct CDR3 sequences, 6.5% to 9% of them appearing once. Study results and caveats: A faster peak, day 5 versus 15, was reached by the weaker secondary response. Subsequent booster samples again held most clones from primary vaccination (96% CD4, about 90% CD8). Clonotype sharing between CD4 and CD8 compartments was small.

The table lists this clonotype with many counts. Its antigen is not known. This CDR3 spans 15 amino acids. Germline loops: CDR1 LGHNA, CDR2 YSLEER. V dropped 2 bases and J dropped 5; count of bases not matched to a gene: 2. The J gene is TRBJ2-5, the V gene TRBV4-3; 13 bases are a match to TRBD2. The receptor was isolated from a man between 18 and 35 years old who received the YFV17D yellow fever vaccine. Sequences were derived from CD4+ T cells sorted from PBMCs, sampled about 41 days after the first yellow fever vaccination. CDR3 nucleotide sequence: TGCGCCAGCAGCCAAACTAGCGGGGGGGCCGAGACCCAGTACTTC. This codes for CASSQTSGGAETQYF.